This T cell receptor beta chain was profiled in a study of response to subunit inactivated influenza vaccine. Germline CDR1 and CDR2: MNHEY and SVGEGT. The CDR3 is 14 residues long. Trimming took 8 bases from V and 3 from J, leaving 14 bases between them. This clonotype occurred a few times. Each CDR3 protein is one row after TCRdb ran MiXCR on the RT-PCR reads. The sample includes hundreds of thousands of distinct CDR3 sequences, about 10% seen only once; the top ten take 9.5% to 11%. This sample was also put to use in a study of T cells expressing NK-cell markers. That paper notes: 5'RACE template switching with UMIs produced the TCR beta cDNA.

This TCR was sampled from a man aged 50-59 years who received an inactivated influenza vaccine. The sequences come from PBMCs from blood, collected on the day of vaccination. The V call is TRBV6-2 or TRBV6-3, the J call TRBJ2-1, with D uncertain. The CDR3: CASGNSGLYNEQFF. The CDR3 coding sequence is TGTGCCAGCGGGAACTCTGGGCTCTACAATGAGCAGTTCTTC.